This record covers a single T cell receptor beta chain. This record belongs to a study of blood T cell repertoires in COVID-19. Overall study: There were acute and convalescent COVID-19 samples, and they came from the United States, Italy and Spain.

Produced via immunoSEQ multiplex PCR; TCRdb's table is partial and in-frame only. The sample holds approximately 240,000 clones, under 85% seen once. V lost 1 base, J lost 11 bases, and 17 bases lay in between. CDR3 size: 13 residues. Germline V gives CDR1 SQVTM, CDR2 ANQGSEA. The source of this sequence is a woman aged 35 to 49 with active or convalescent COVID-19. V usage is TRBV29-1 and J usage is TRBJ1-1, with no clear D. Sequencing was performed on peripheral blood. The CDR3 sequence: CSVEGAGSALAFF. The CDR3 nucleotides read TGCAGCGTTGAAGGCGCGGGGAGCGCCCTGGCTTTCTTT.